What follows are 22 T cell receptor beta chains derived from one specimen sequenced in a study of cytomegalovirus exposure and HLA in healthy donors. PCR involved 60 Vbeta and 13 Jbeta primers. Sequencing used immunoSEQ multiplex PCR; TCRdb keeps in-frame clones, though not all of them. Among 150,000 to 250,000 clones listed, roughly four fifths were seen once. Sequences were obtained from PBMCs. All receptors come from a boy aged 2-9 years in good health and CMV-seronegative.

The chain links TRBV7-2 to TRBJ2-1, with a weak D call TRBD2 (5 bases). V was clipped by 3 bases and J by 4 bases, with 13 bases between them. Germline V gene sequence: CDR1 SGHTA, CDR2 FQGNSA. This CDR3 region has 15 residues. The CDR3 reads CASSLSGKNYNEQFF. The CDR3 DNA reads as TGTGCCAGCAGCTTGAGCGGCAAAAATTACAATGAGCAGTTCTTC.

The CDR3, as DNA: TGTGCCAGCAGTGACAGGGTTAATCAGCCCCAGCATTTT. This gives the protein CASSDRVNQPQHF. This chain uses TRBV7-9 with TRBJ1-5; 7 bases are a match to TRBD1. CDR1 SEHNR and CDR2 FQNEAQ come from the germline V gene (reference sequence). This CDR3 has 13 amino acids. J lost 4 bases, V lost 6 bases, and 3 bases had no gene match.

CDR3 DNA sequence: TGTGCCAGAAGCTTGTCGGCCGGGGAGCTGTTTTTT. Translating it yields CARSLSAGELFF. The rearrangement uses TRBV5-3 and TRBJ2-2, with D unresolved. TRBV5-3 is identified as an open reading frame with a role that is uncertain. The CDR3 length is 12 residues. Deletions cut 1 base from V and 6 bases from J, with 4 bases between.

The CDR3 reads CASSLSPVTEAFF. The CDR3 coding sequence is TGTGCCAGCAGTTTATCCCCGGTGACTGAAGCTTTCTTT. The V and J genes are TRBV27 and TRBJ1-1, with D unresolved. The CDR3 runs 13 residues. The V and J ends lost 0 bases and 5 bases respectively, with 7 bases between them. Germline V lookup: CDR1 MNHEY, CDR2 SMNVEV (reference sequence).

The chain couples TRBV11-1 to TRBJ2-7, with D tentatively TRBD1 (5 bases). V gave up 4 bases and J gave up 2 bases, with 15 bases separating them. Looked up from germline, CDR1 is SGHAT and CDR2 is FQDESV (reference sequence). The CDR3 contains 15 residues. DNA of the CDR3: TGTGCCAGCAGCTCATTCACAGGACAAACCTACGAGCAGTACTTC. Translation: CASSSFTGQTYEQYF.

V usage is TRBV15 and J usage is TRBJ2-7; D perhaps matches TRBD1 (6 bases). This CDR3 has 15 residues. V lost 0 bases, J lost 6 bases, and 15 bases lay in between. Germline V gene data show CDR1 as LNHNV and CDR2 as YYDKDF (reference sequence). CDR3 bases: TGTGCCACCAGCAGAGACCTACAGGGCCCGCGCGAGCAGTACTTC. Amino acid sequence: CATSRDLQGPREQYF.

The V call is TRBV5-6, the J call TRBJ2-3; unclear D gene. Trimming took 4 bases from V and 2 from J, leaving 8 bases between them. Germline CDR1 and CDR2: SGHDT and YYEEEE. The CDR3 covers 13 residues. CDR3 nucleotides: TGTGCCAGCAGCCGACAAGACACAGATACGCAGTATTTT. This encodes CASSRQDTDTQYF.

This clone was found once. The chain combines TRBV7-2 with TRBJ2-5; 9 bases are shared with TRBD2. Germline CDR1 reads SGHTA; CDR2 reads FQGNSA. The CDR3 runs to 16 residues. After removal of 5 bases from V and 5 bases from J, the junction contained 12 bases not matched to a gene. The CDR3 DNA reads as TGTGCCAGCAGCCCCAGGGCGGGGGGGCCTAGGGAGACCCAGTACTTC. This encodes CASSPRAGGPRETQYF. Filled out from reference TRBV7-2 and TRBJ2-5, the complete variable domain reads GAGVSQSPSNKVTEKGKDVELRCDPISGHTALYWYRQSLGQGLEFLIYFQGNSAPDKSGLPSDRFSAERTGGSVSTLTIQRTQQEDSAVYLCASSPRAGGPRETQYFGPGTRLLVL.

This chain links TRBV4-3 with TRBJ2-7; 13 nucleotides agree with TRBD2. The CDR3 runs 15 residues. CDR1 and CDR2 (germline): LGHNA, YSLEER. After removal of 6 bases from V and 2 bases from J, the junction contained 4 bases not matched to a gene. The CDR3 sequence is CASRPGLAGAYEQYF. DNA of the CDR3: TGCGCCAGCAGACCCGGACTAGCGGGGGCCTACGAGCAGTACTTC.

This sequence joins TRBV18 and TRBJ1-1; no reliable D call. CDR1 is KGHSH, CDR2 LQKENI, per germline. V was trimmed by 0 bases and J by 0 bases, leaving 8 bases between them. This CDR3 comprises 15 residues. The CDR3 region is CASSPPSLMNTEAFF. The DNA for the CDR3 is TGTGCCAGCTCACCACCTTCGCTAATGAACACTGAAGCTTTCTTT.

V and J are TRBV18 and TRBJ2-5; 9 positions match TRBD2. The CDR3 is made up of 14 amino acids. Per germline, CDR1 KGHSH and CDR2 LQKENI. V trimming: 2 bases; J trimming: 5 bases; junction bases outside the gene matches: 3. CDR3 residues: CASSPVLAGETQYF. The CDR3, as DNA: TGTGCCAGCTCACCAGTCCTAGCGGGGGAGACCCAGTACTTC.

V and J are TRBV30 and TRBJ1-5; D is perhaps TRBD1 (6 bases). V was pared by 3 bases and J by 4 bases, with 10 bases between. This CDR3 contains 13 residues. The germline gives CDR1 GTSNPN, CDR2 SVGIG (reference sequence). The CDR3 is CAWSPGENQPQHF. Here the CDR3 DNA reads TGTGCCTGGAGCCCAGGGGAAAATCAGCCCCAGCATTTT.

The V gene is TRBV7-9, the J gene TRBJ1-2; 8 bases agree with TRBD1. Trimming cost V 1 base and J 6 bases; bases outside gene matches: 4. CDR1 and CDR2 (germline): SEHNR, FQNEAQ (reference sequence). The CDR3 extends over 14 amino acids. CDR3 sequence reads: CASSLGAGGDGYTF. In nucleotides, the CDR3 is TGTGCCAGCAGCTTAGGGGCAGGGGGCGATGGCTACACCTTC.

This clone was seen a single time. This rearrangement joins TRBV7-2 to TRBJ2-7; D gene unclear. CDR3 size: 15 residues. In germline, CDR1 is SGHTA, CDR2 FQGNSA. Between the trimmed V and J ends, which lost 3 bases and 8 bases, there was a span of 20 bases. CDR3 protein: CASSFSSQTGTQQYF. The CDR3 DNA is TGTGCCAGCAGCTTTTCGAGCCAAACGGGTACTCAGCAGTACTTC.

The chain combines TRBV19 with TRBJ1-5; a weak D match, TRBD1 (6 bases). V was trimmed by 2 bases and J by 3 bases, leaving 14 bases between them. The CDR3 extends over 16 amino acids. CDR1 is LNHDA and CDR2 is SQIVND in the germline V gene (reference sequence). Here the CDR3 reads CASSISIGGANQPQHF. In DNA form, the CDR3 reads TGTGCCAGTAGTATATCTATAGGGGGGGCCAATCAGCCCCAGCATTTT.

A single count supports this clone. This chain joins TRBV6-1 and TRBJ1-1, with 12 bases fitting TRBD1. The CDR3 runs 15 residues. The trim removed 2 bases at V and 10 bases at J, leaving 8 bases unmatched. The germline gives CDR1 MNHNS, CDR2 SASEGT. CDR3 residues: CASSEPPGQGARAFF. The CDR3, as DNA: TGTGCCAGCAGTGAACCCCCGGGACAGGGGGCTAGAGCTTTCTTT.

Written as DNA, the CDR3 is TGTGCCAGCAGCTTGGGCGGCCGGACTACAATGAACACTGAAGCTTTCTTT. This codes for CASSLGGRTTMNTEAFF. The chain combines TRBV5-4 with TRBJ1-1; no firm D call. The V gene's germline CDR1 is SGHNT and CDR2 YYREEE (reference sequence). The CDR3 has 17 residues. V lost 0 bases to trimming and J lost 0 bases, with 15 bases between them.

The chain recombines TRBV11-2 with TRBJ2-1, with 9 bases identical to TRBD2. V shed 4 bases and J 8 bases; nucleotides not matched to a gene: 12. The CDR3 runs 16 residues. CDR1 is SGHAT, CDR2 FQNNGV, per germline. The CDR3 region is CASSSWGLARAHEQFF. DNA for the CDR3: TGTGCCAGCAGCTCCTGGGGACTAGCACGGGCCCATGAGCAGTTCTTC.

The CDR3 spells CASSYSWGPVTAQHF. CDR3 in DNA: TGTGCCAGCAGTTACTCGTGGGGCCCCGTGACGGCCCAGCATTTT. The chain joins TRBV6-5 to TRBJ1-5; D possibly corresponds to TRBD1 (5 bases). The V end lost 0 bases, the J end lost 11 bases, and 17 bases lay between the germline ends. The CDR3 is 15 amino acids. Germline-derived CDR1 and CDR2 are MNHEY and SVGAGI.

This clone was found a few times. The CDR3 sequence is CASSLDGFVGGNYGYTF. For the CDR3, the DNA is TGTGCCAGCAGCTTAGACGGGTTCGTAGGGGGTAACTATGGCTACACCTTC. This chain joins TRBV7-6 and TRBJ1-2; the D gene is possibly TRBD1 (6 bases). CDR1 is SGHVS, CDR2 FNYEAQ, per germline. Trimming pared 1 base from V and 1 base from J, leaving 16 bases between. The CDR3 sequence is 17 residues long.

This clone has a handful of counts. This sequence joins TRBV27 and TRBJ2-3; the D gene is possibly TRBD1 (6 bases). Trimming left V 1 base short and J 4 bases short, with 12 bases between. CDR1 is MNHEY and CDR2 is SMNVEV in the germline V gene (reference sequence). The CDR3 totals 15 residues. CDR3 DNA: TGTGCCAGCAGTTTATATGAGGGGGACCCAGATACGCAGTATTTT. This encodes CASSLYEGDPDTQYF.

J is TRBJ2-1 and V is TRBV7-2; D might be TRBD2 (7 bases). Germline V gene data show CDR1 as SGHTA and CDR2 as FQGNSA. Trimming removed 2 bases at V and 9 bases at J, with 14 bases between. The CDR3 runs 14 residues. The CDR3 DNA reads as TGTGCCAGCAGCTTACAGGGGCGGGGGAGTGAGCAGTTCTTC. Translation: CASSLQGRGSEQFF.